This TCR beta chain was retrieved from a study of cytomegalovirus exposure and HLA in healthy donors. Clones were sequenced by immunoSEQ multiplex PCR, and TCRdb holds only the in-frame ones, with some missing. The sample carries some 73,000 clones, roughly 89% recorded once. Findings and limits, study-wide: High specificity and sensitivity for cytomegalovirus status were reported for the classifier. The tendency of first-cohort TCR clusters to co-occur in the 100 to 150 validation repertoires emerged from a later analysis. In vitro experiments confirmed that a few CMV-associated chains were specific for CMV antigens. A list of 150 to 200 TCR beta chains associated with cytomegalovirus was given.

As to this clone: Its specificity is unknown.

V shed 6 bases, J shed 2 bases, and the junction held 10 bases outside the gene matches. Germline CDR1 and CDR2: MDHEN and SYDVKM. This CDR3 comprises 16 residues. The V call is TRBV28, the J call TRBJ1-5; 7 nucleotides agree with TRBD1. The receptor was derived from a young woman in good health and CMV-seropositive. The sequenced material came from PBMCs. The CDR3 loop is CASRLRGREGNQPQHF. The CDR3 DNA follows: TGTGCCAGCAGACTTAGGGGGCGGGAGGGCAATCAGCCCCAGCATTTT.